This T cell receptor (beta chain) was identified during a study of regulatory T cells in long-lasting Graves disease. In building TCR beta libraries, iRepertoire HTBI primers were used together with Arm-PCR of CDR3 regions. TCRdb reprocessed the multiplex PCR reads with MiXCR, giving one entry per CDR3 protein. The table lists approximately 480,000 distinct CDR3 sequences, roughly 15% of them singletons, with 12% in the top ten. Time point given: newly diagnosed GD, antithyroid drugs for less than 3 months. Researchers made the TCR library from RNA that was extracted from PBMCs. Staff drew around 10 milliliters of peripheral blood into EDTA tubes. General study findings and limits: It was peripheral blood alone, not thyroid tissue, that was studied.

In this sample, this clonotype turned up many times. Its target is unknown. These data also featured in a second study, about T cells in Graves' hyperthyroidism and ophthalmopathy. Turning to that study: Ophthalmopathy was predicted by the model a median of around 5.9 months ahead of onset.

This TCR derives from a middle-aged man with Graves disease. This sample comprised peripheral blood mononuclear cells (PBMCs), obtained at new diagnosis, from a patient treated with antithyroid drugs.

As DNA, the CDR3 is TGCGCCAGCAGCTTGGCCGGAGGTGAGCAGTTCTTC. It codes for CASSLAGGEQFF. This chain joins TRBV5-1 and TRBJ2-1, with D possibly TRBD2 on 5 matching bases. This CDR3 region has 12 residues. V was shortened by 0 bases and J by 9 bases, with 7 bases between the two germline ends. Germline V gene sequence: CDR1 SGHRS, CDR2 YFSETQ.